The 26 T cell receptor beta chains reported below all come from one sample, sequenced in a study of blood T cells in healthy people across ages. A sample-barcoded 5' primer and a J-beta primer mix were used in a second PCR of roughly 6 to 11 cycles. TCRdb passed the 5' RACE reads through MiXCR, listing each CDR3 protein once. The sample shows almost 800,000 distinct CDR3 sequences, roughly 50% of them seen only once. The sample was blood. The receptors derive from a man in his thirties or forties in good health.

The gene calls are TRBV6-1 and TRBJ1-2, with D hard to call. The CDR3 totals 18 residues. The germline V gene has CDR1 MNHNS and CDR2 SASEGT. Trimming left V 7 bases short and J 0 bases short, with 24 bases between. CDR3 in DNA: TGTGCCAGCAAGCCATTTTTGTGGATTAAGAATCCTAACTATGGCTACACCTTC. This translates into CASKPFLWIKNPNYGYTF.

The V and J genes are TRBV6-6 and TRBJ1-1, with a tentative D call TRBD1 (5 bases). CDR1 is MNHNY and CDR2 is SVGAGI in the germline V gene (reference sequence). The length of the CDR3 is 14 residues. V lost 6 bases and J 5 bases, leaving 16 bases between the germline ends. This CDR3 reads CASSSDSLRTEAFF. CDR3 nucleotides: TGTGCCAGCAGCTCTGACAGCCTGAGGACTGAAGCTTTCTTT.

This clonotype was picked up a small number of times. This sequence joins TRBV7-2 and TRBJ2-5; D might be TRBD1 (6 bases). This CDR3 comprises 15 residues. V was shortened by 3 bases and J by 4 bases, with 15 bases between the two germline ends. Germline CDR1 and CDR2: SGHTA and FQGNSA. The CDR3 coding sequence is TGTGCCAGCAGCTTTGGGGACAATTTGGGAGAGACCCAGTACTTC. It yields the protein CASSFGDNLGETQYF.

This clonotype came up a few times. The rearrangement uses TRBV6-2 or TRBV6-3 and TRBJ1-2; D remains unclear. V gave up 8 bases and J gave up 4 bases, with 8 bases separating them. Germline loops: CDR1 MNHEY, CDR2 SVGEGT. The CDR3 length is 11 residues. CDR3 sequence (DNA): TGTGCCAGCGGCTACTTCTATGGCTACACCTTC. This sequence encodes CASGYFYGYTF.

The V gene is TRBV2, the J gene TRBJ2-5; perhaps TRBD2 as D (5 bases). CDR3 length equals 14 residues. CDR1 is SNHLY, CDR2 FYNNEI, per germline. The germline V and J ends were trimmed by 10 bases and 6 bases, with 21 bases remaining between them. The CDR3 loop reads CATEIQRGPKTQYF. The CDR3, as DNA: TGTGCCACCGAAATACAACGGGGTCCAAAGACCCAGTACTTC. The full variable domain, its missing parts supplied by reference TRBV2 and TRBJ2-5, is EPEVTQTPSHQVTQMGQEVILRCVPISNHLYFYWYRQILGQKVEFLVSFYNNEISEKSEIFDDQFSVERPDGSNFTLKIRSTKLEDSAMYFCATEIQRGPKTQYFGPGTRLLVL.

This clonotype was observed many times. The V gene is TRBV29-1, the J gene TRBJ2-5; 7 nucleotides match TRBD1. The CDR3 runs 13 residues. Germline V lookup: CDR1 SQVTM, CDR2 ANQGSEA. The V and J ends lost 4 bases and 5 bases, in that order; junction bases with no gene match: 7. CDR3 sequence: CSVGGTVHETQYF. The DNA for the CDR3 is TGCAGCGTTGGGGGGACAGTACATGAGACCCAGTACTTC.

This CDR3 reads CSVSPTGTRGETQYF. The CDR3 DNA reads TGCAGCGTTTCCCCGACAGGGACTCGGGGGGAGACCCAGTACTTC. V gene TRBV29-1 combines with J gene TRBJ2-5, with a tentative D call TRBD1 (7 bases). Deletions cut 5 bases from V and 5 bases from J, with 21 bases between. CDR1 and CDR2 (germline): SQVTM, ANQGSEA. This CDR3 is 15 amino acids long.

This clonotype was seen a handful of times. J is TRBJ2-5 and V is TRBV29-1; 7 nucleotides agree with TRBD1. V shed 7 bases and J 3 bases; nucleotides not matched to a gene: 5. Germline CDR1 reads SQVTM; CDR2 reads ANQGSEA. The CDR3 covers 12 residues. The CDR3 bases are TGCAGCGCCGGGACAGAGGAAGAGACCCAGTACTTC. Translating gives CSAGTEEETQYF.

The rearrangement links TRBV20-1 to TRBJ2-5; 9 bases align to TRBD2. The J segment lost 3 bases and the V segment lost 3 bases, leaving 14 bases of the junction unmatched. The CDR3 contains 17 residues. The V gene's germline CDR1 is DFQATT and CDR2 SNEGSKA (reference sequence). The CDR3 nucleotides are TGCAGTGCTAGTAACCACCGACTAGCGGAATTAAAAGAGACCCAGTACTTC. Translating it yields CSASNHRLAELKETQYF.

This clonotype was seen a few times. The gene calls are TRBV7-4 and TRBJ2-5; 8 bases fit TRBD1. CDR3 size: 14 residues. CDR1 SGHVT and CDR2 SQSDAQ come from the germline V gene. Germline trimming cut 2 bases from V and 2 bases from J; bases unmatched to any gene: 1. CDR3 nucleotides: TGTGCCAGCAGCTTAAGGGACAGGCAAGAGACCCAGTACTTC. Protein product: CASSLRDRQETQYF.

Only a few counts were recorded for this clonotype. The chain uses TRBV5-6 and TRBJ2-7, with a weak D call TRBD2 (5 bases). The V and J ends lost 0 bases and 6 bases respectively, with 7 bases between them. Germline lookup yields CDR1 SGHDT and CDR2 YYEEEE. CDR3 length: 12 amino acids. The CDR3 DNA sequence: TGTGCCAGCAGCTTGGGGCGGGTCGAGCAGTACTTC. Amino acid sequence: CASSLGRVEQYF.

A few counts support this clonotype. The J gene is TRBJ2-7, the V gene TRBV7-6; TRBD2 is a possible D gene (6 bases). The CDR3 spans 15 residues. Between the trimmed V and J ends, which lost 5 bases and 4 bases, there was a span of 18 bases. Germline loops: CDR1 SGHVS, CDR2 FNYEAQ. In DNA form, the CDR3 reads TGTGCCAGCAGCCCCCTGCCAACCGGAGGGTACGAGCAGTACTTC. Encoded protein: CASSPLPTGGYEQYF.

The V and J genes are TRBV7-6 and TRBJ2-1; 7 bases fit TRBD1. The CDR3 length is 16 residues. Germline V gene data show CDR1 as SGHVS and CDR2 as FNYEAQ. Trimming at V came to 4 bases and at J to 4 bases, leaving 10 bases not matched to a gene. The CDR3 region is CASSSTQGPKYNEQFF. CDR3 in DNA: TGTGCCAGCAGCTCAACACAGGGGCCTAAATACAATGAGCAGTTCTTC.

Written as DNA, the CDR3 is TGTGCCAGCATCCCCTTTCGTGGGCAAGAGACCCAGTACTTC. It translates to CASIPFRGQETQYF. This chain links TRBV7-8 with TRBJ2-5; D unresolved. CDR1 and CDR2 from the germline V gene are SGHVS and FQNEAQ. V lost 7 bases, J lost 2 bases, and 14 bases lay in between. CDR3 length: 14 residues.

CDR3 bases: TGTGCCAGCAGCCCTAGCGGGGGGGCCTTCATCGGGGAGCTGTTTTTT. This gives the protein CASSPSGGAFIGELFF. This chain uses TRBV7-9 with TRBJ2-2; 12 bases are shared with TRBD2. The CDR3 has 16 residues. Germline V gene sequence: CDR1 SEHNR, CDR2 FQNEAQ (reference sequence). V was pared by 5 bases and J by 7 bases, with 8 bases of the junction left unmatched.

This clonotype was observed once. The chain uses TRBV13 and TRBJ1-2; no definite D call. Germline V gene sequence: CDR1 PRHDT, CDR2 FYEKMQ (reference sequence). V lost 7 bases, J lost 4 bases, and 10 bases lay in between. This CDR3 region has 12 residues. The CDR3 sequence: CASTIGAYGYTF. As DNA, the CDR3 is TGTGCCAGCACCATTGGCGCCTATGGCTACACCTTC.

Of note for this clonotype: The junction and the germline gene differ at one end; a read error may be behind it. The chain employs TRBV27 and TRBJ2-7; possibly TRBD2 for D (5 bases). Germline V gene sequence: CDR1 MNHEY, CDR2 SMNVEV (reference sequence). This CDR3 comprises 15 residues. The DNA of the CDR3 is TGCGCCAGCAGTTTTGCGGACTCAAAAGGCTACGAGCAGTACTTC. This sequence encodes CASSFADSKGYEQYF.

The V gene is TRBV6-1, the J gene TRBJ1-4, with 7 bases identical to TRBD1. Germline assignment: CDR1 MNHNS and CDR2 SASEGT. The CDR3 runs 16 residues. With V trimmed by 8 bases and J by 8 bases, 17 bases remained unmatched. CDR3 nucleotide sequence: TGTGCCAGCGGGCTGGACAGGATCCTCTTGGGGGAAAAACTGTTTTTT. Residues: CASGLDRILLGEKLFF.

The chain's CDR3 is CASSPSGRGEQYF. The DNA for the CDR3 is TGTGCCAGCAGCCCTAGCGGGAGAGGCGAGCAGTACTTC. The chain is built from TRBV6-5 and TRBJ2-4; 10 bases agree with TRBD2. The end of the DNA is better explained by TRBJ2-7, so the J call may be wrong. From germline, CDR1 is MNHEY and CDR2 SVGAGI. This CDR3 is built from 13 residues.

This chain connects TRBV14 to TRBJ2-5, with 7 bases identical to TRBD2. This CDR3 is 17 amino acids long. Per the germline V gene, CDR1 is SGHDN and CDR2 is FVKESK. The J segment lost 5 bases and the V segment lost 0 bases, leaving 12 bases of the junction unmatched. The CDR3 region has the DNA TGTGCCAGCAGCCAAGACCAGCGTTTGGGGAGGGGCGAGACCCAGTACTTC. It yields the protein CASSQDQRLGRGETQYF.

V and J are TRBV20-1 and TRBJ2-3; TRBD2 agrees at 13 bases. Germline V gene lookup returns CDR1 DFQATT and CDR2 SNEGSKA (reference sequence). The CDR3 is 17 amino acids. The ends lost 1 base at V and 2 bases at J; junction bases unmatched: 6. The CDR3 reads CSARGTSGGLTTDTQYF. DNA of the CDR3: TGCAGTGCTAGAGGGACTAGCGGGGGCTTAACCACAGATACGCAGTATTTT.

This clonotype showed up just a few times. The chain recombines TRBV20-1 with TRBJ1-4; tentative D call: TRBD1 (6 bases). This CDR3 is built from 15 residues. V shed 0 bases and J shed 6 bases, with 14 bases lying between them. Germline values: CDR1 DFQATT, CDR2 SNEGSKA (reference sequence). Here the CDR3 reads CSARDAGAGDEKLFF. In DNA, the CDR3 is TGCAGTGCTAGAGATGCAGGGGCTGGCGATGAAAAACTGTTTTTT.

V usage is TRBV12-3 or TRBV12-4 and J usage is TRBJ1-1; no definite D call. V lost 5 bases, J lost 6 bases, and 13 bases lay in between. The CDR3 spans 13 residues. The CDR3 DNA follows: TGTGCCAGCAGTCGGAGCCCCGGTTCTGAAGCTTTCTTT. Its protein is CASSRSPGSEAFF.

This sequence joins TRBV5-5 and TRBJ2-7; 8 bases map to TRBD2. V lost 6 bases to trimming and J lost 2 bases; unmatched junction nucleotides: 10. CDR1 is SGHKS and CDR2 is YYEKEE in the germline V gene (reference sequence). The CDR3 covers 15 residues. For the CDR3, the DNA is TGTGCCAGCACCACGGCCGTAGCGGGGCCCTACGAGCAGTACTTC. Translating it yields CASTTAVAGPYEQYF. Based on the CDR3 plus reference TRBV5-5 and TRBJ2-7, the full variable domain is DAGVTQSPTHLIKTRGQQVTLRCSPISGHKSVSWYQQVLGQGPQFIFQYYEKEERGRGNFPDRFSARQFPNYSSELNVNALLLGDSALYLCASTTAVAGPYEQYFGPGTRLTVT.

This clonotype was observed a few times. The chain couples TRBV20-1 to TRBJ2-7, with 9 positions matching TRBD2. The length of the CDR3 is 19 residues. J was trimmed by 3 bases and V by 1 base; bases with no gene match: 19. CDR1 is DFQATT and CDR2 is SNEGSKA in the germline V gene (reference sequence). CDR3 bases: TGCAGTGCTAGAGGGCCCACGGGGCTAGCGGGATCCGAACTCTACGAGCAGTACTTC. It codes for CSARGPTGLAGSELYEQYF.

The rearrangement uses TRBV6-1 and TRBJ1-1; D might be TRBD1 (6 bases). The V end was cut by 7 bases, the J end by 2 bases, with 8 bases between. The length of the CDR3 is 12 residues. CDR1 and CDR2 (germline): MNHNS, SASEGT. CDR3 coding DNA: TGTGCCAGCAACAGGGTCAACACTGAAGCTTTCTTT. It is translated as CASNRVNTEAFF.